The sequence of this T cell receptor beta chain was determined in a study of T cell responses to AZD1222 COVID-19 vaccine. Study observations and caveats: The breadth and depth of Spike-specific TCRs increased once two AZD1222 doses had been given.

Germline loops: CDR1 SGHDT, CDR2 YYEEEE. V lost 4 bases to trimming and J lost 0 bases, with 13 bases between them. This CDR3 is built from 15 residues. As for this clone: The antigen remains undetermined.

Sequencing was performed with immunoSEQ multiplex PCR; in TCRdb, only in-frame clones are kept and a portion is missing. Counted here are over 120,000 clones, roughly nine tenths occurring once; the ten biggest clones make up around 1.7%. Sequencing was performed on peripheral blood, taken 28 days after the second AZD1222 dose. V and J are TRBV5-6 and TRBJ1-1; weak D call: TRBD1 (5 bases). The sequence came from an adult who received the AZD1222 COVID-19 vaccine. In DNA form, the CDR3 reads TGTGCCAGCAGCCCCCGGGGGGGAATGAACACTGAAGCTTTCTTT. Its protein product is CASSPRGGMNTEAFF.